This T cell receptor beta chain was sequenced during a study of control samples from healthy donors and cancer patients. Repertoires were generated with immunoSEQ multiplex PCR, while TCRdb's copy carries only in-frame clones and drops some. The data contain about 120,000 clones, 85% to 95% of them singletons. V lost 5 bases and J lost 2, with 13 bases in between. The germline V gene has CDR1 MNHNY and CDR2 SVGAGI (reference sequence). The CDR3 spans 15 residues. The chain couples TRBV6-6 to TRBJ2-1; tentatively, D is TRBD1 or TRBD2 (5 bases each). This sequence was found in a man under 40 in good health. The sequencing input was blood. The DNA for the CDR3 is TGTGCCAGCAGTCTGACAGTGGGGGCCTACAATGAGCAGTTCTTC. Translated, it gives CASSLTVGAYNEQFF.